Below are 20 T cell receptor beta chains sequenced from a single sample in a study of blood T cells in healthy people across ages. Combining a sample-barcoded 5' primer with a J-beta primer mix, a second PCR ran for about 6 to 12 cycles. TCRdb ran MiXCR on the 5' RACE reads and lists one entry per CDR3 protein. The repertoire holds some 900,000 distinct CDR3 sequences, with 40% to 60% as singletons. Sequenced sample: blood. The receptor source for this set is a man aged 30 to 45 in good health.

The V call is TRBV6-1, the J call TRBJ1-2, with a tentative D call TRBD1 (5 bases). Trimming removed 2 bases at V and 4 bases at J, with 17 bases between. Germline loops: CDR1 MNHNS, CDR2 SASEGT. The CDR3 totals 16 residues. The CDR3 sequence: CASSERVGAPSYGYTF. The DNA of the CDR3 is TGTGCCAGCAGTGAAAGGGTAGGGGCGCCGAGCTATGGCTACACCTTC.

The chain couples TRBV20-1 to TRBJ1-2, with 7 bases identical to TRBD1. V dropped 1 base and J dropped 8; count of bases not matched to a gene: 16. Germline-derived CDR1 and CDR2 are DFQATT and SNEGSKA (reference sequence). The length of the CDR3 is 16 residues. The CDR3 DNA reads as TGCAGTGCTAGAGCCGGGGGGGACAGCCTTATGAAGGGCTACACCTTC. This sequence encodes CSARAGGDSLMKGYTF.

V is TRBV7-2 and J is TRBJ2-7; no firm D call. The CDR3 totals 14 residues. Germline assignment: CDR1 SGHTA and CDR2 FQGNSA. V lost 1 base and J lost 6, with 13 bases in between. The CDR3 DNA reads TGTGCCAGCAGCTTAGAACTTAAAGCCCTCGAGCAGTACTTC. Translation: CASSLELKALEQYF.

CDR3 sequence (DNA): TGTGCCAGCAGCTTGGCAGGGAGGTTGGGCACTGAAGCTTTCTTT. Its translation is CASSLAGRLGTEAFF. This chain links TRBV7-9 with TRBJ1-1, with D possibly matching TRBD1 (5 bases). The CDR3 contains 15 residues. The V gene's germline CDR1 is SEHNR and CDR2 FQNEAQ (reference sequence). Trimming removed 3 bases from V and 4 bases from J, with 15 bases in between.

The CDR3, as DNA: TGTGCCAGCAGCCCCGAGGGGGGGGCCCAGCATTTT. Translation gives CASSPEGGAQHF. The chain employs TRBV7-8 and TRBJ1-5, with a weak D call TRBD1 (6 bases). Germline V lookup: CDR1 SGHVS, CDR2 FQNEAQ. CDR3 length: 12 residues. Trimming pared 5 bases from V and 11 bases from J, leaving 13 bases between.

The chain couples TRBV29-1 to TRBJ2-1; D perhaps matches TRBD1 (5 bases). From germline, CDR1 is SQVTM and CDR2 ANQGSEA. V gave up 4 bases and J gave up 1 base, with 11 bases separating them. This CDR3 is built from 14 residues. The DNA of the CDR3 is TGCAGCGTTGTTCTAGGGGCTTCCTACAATGAGCAGTTCTTC. Its translation is CSVVLGASYNEQFF.

The chain employs TRBV2 and TRBJ2-1; TRBD2 might be the D (5 bases). Trimming pared 6 bases from V and 4 bases from J, leaving 10 bases between. The CDR3 runs 13 residues. Germline V CDR1 and CDR2: SNHLY, FYNNEI. For the CDR3, the DNA is TGTGCCAGCAGAGGAGGAAATTACAATGAGCAGTTCTTC. It yields the protein CASRGGNYNEQFF.

This clonotype was counted a few times. J is TRBJ2-3 and V is TRBV27; perhaps TRBD2 as D (7 bases). Trimming cost V 10 bases and J 2 bases, with 13 bases left between them. Germline CDR1 reads MNHEY; CDR2 reads SMNVEV (reference sequence). This CDR3 spans 13 amino acids. CDR3 nucleotide sequence: TGTGCCACCCGGGGGGCCGCCACAGATACGCAGTATTTT. Protein sequence: CATRGAATDTQYF.

The V gene is TRBV6-1, the J gene TRBJ1-5, with 10 bases matching TRBD1. This CDR3 has 16 amino acids. Germline loops: CDR1 MNHNS, CDR2 SASEGT. V was clipped by 6 bases and J by 3 bases; unmatched bases: 8. The CDR3 sequence is CASREGQGFSNQPQHF. The CDR3 DNA follows: TGTGCCAGCAGAGAGGGACAGGGGTTCTCCAATCAGCCCCAGCATTTT.

A single count supports this clonotype. The rearrangement uses TRBV28 and TRBJ2-3; possible D gene TRBD1, 6 bases. The CDR3 sequence is 16 residues long. The V and J ends lost 5 bases and 2 bases respectively, with 17 bases between them. CDR1 is MDHEN, CDR2 SYDVKM, per germline. The CDR3 DNA sequence: TGTGCCAGCAGTCGAGGATCTGGGGGCCTCACAGATACGCAGTATTTT. This codes for CASSRGSGGLTDTQYF.

The V and J genes are TRBV10-3 and TRBJ1-2; 11 bases agree with TRBD1. Germline values: CDR1 ENHRY, CDR2 SYGVKD. This CDR3 spans 16 amino acids. After removal of 2 bases from V and 0 bases from J, the junction contained 2 bases not matched to a gene. CDR3 sequence reads: CAISEGTGGTNYGYTF. In nucleotides, the CDR3 is TGTGCCATCAGTGAGGGGACAGGGGGAACTAACTATGGCTACACCTTC.

The chain is built from TRBV6-1 and TRBJ2-4; tentative D call: TRBD1 (5 bases). Trimming pared 4 bases from V and 3 bases from J, leaving 13 bases between. Germline V gene data show CDR1 as MNHNS and CDR2 as SASEGT. The CDR3 totals 15 residues. The CDR3 spells CASSAPRADKNIQYF. CDR3 coding DNA: TGTGCCAGCAGTGCGCCCAGGGCCGACAAAAACATTCAGTACTTC.

V usage is TRBV15 and J usage is TRBJ2-2, with 7 bases lining up with TRBD1. This CDR3 has 14 amino acids. Germline CDR1 LNHNV, CDR2 YYDKDF (reference sequence). After removal of 3 bases from V and 8 bases from J, the junction contained 6 bases not matched to a gene. This CDR3 reads CATSRDRISGELFF. The CDR3 DNA reads as TGTGCCACCAGCAGGGACAGGATATCGGGGGAGCTGTTTTTT.

This chain connects TRBV12-3 or TRBV12-4 to TRBJ2-3; D uncertain. The length of the CDR3 is 15 residues. V lost 2 bases and J lost 1, with 10 bases in between. This CDR3 is CASSLQLPGTDTQYF. CDR3 bases: TGTGCCAGCAGTTTACAATTGCCTGGCACAGATACGCAGTATTTT.

This clonotype has more than one count but fewer than ten. J is TRBJ1-1 and V is TRBV25-1; TRBD1 matches 8 bases. Trimming at V came to 3 bases and at J to 4 bases, leaving 4 bases not matched to a gene. Germline V gene data show CDR1 as MGHDK and CDR2 as SYGVNS. This CDR3 is built from 14 residues. In nucleotides, the CDR3 is TGTGCCAGCAGTGAGACAGGGGTAATCACTGAAGCTTTCTTT. Protein: CASSETGVITEAFF.

About this clonotype: Likely a read error: the CDR3 ends without its conserved phenylalanine or tryptophan. The chain recombines TRBV5-1 with TRBJ2-7; TRBD2 aligns across 10 bases. This CDR3 spans 15 amino acids. The V gene's germline CDR1 is SGHRS and CDR2 YFSETQ. J lost 0 bases, V lost 1 base, and 1 base had no gene match. CDR3 sequence (DNA): TGCGCCAGCAGCTTGCTAGCGGGGGCCTCCTACGAGCAGTACTAC. This codes for CASSLLAGASYEQYY.

As DNA, the CDR3 is TGTGCCACCAGTGACCACCGGACGCGGGCGAACACCGGGGAGCTGTTTTTT. Translated: CATSDHRTRANTGELFF. J is TRBJ2-2 and V is TRBV24-1; possibly TRBD2 for D (5 bases). V lost 4 bases, J lost 0 bases, and 14 bases lay in between. The CDR3 contains 17 residues. Germline values: CDR1 KGHDR, CDR2 SFDVKD.

The rearrangement joins TRBV6-1 to TRBJ2-1; TRBD2 matches at 10 bases. The V gene end was trimmed by 2 bases and the J gene end by 7 bases; junction bases not matched to a gene: 11. The CDR3 is made up of 17 amino acids. Germline CDR1 MNHNS, CDR2 SASEGT. The CDR3 here is CASSELRSSGRSNEQFF. The CDR3 DNA reads TGTGCCAGCAGTGAACTAAGGTCTAGCGGGAGATCAAATGAGCAGTTCTTC.

The rearrangement uses TRBV6-5 and TRBJ2-1; D possibly corresponds to TRBD1 (6 bases). The CDR3 covers 15 residues. Trimming took 2 bases from V and 9 from J, leaving 17 bases between them. The V gene's germline CDR1 is MNHEY and CDR2 SVGAGI. The CDR3 spells CASSYARQGDTEQFF. In DNA, the CDR3 is TGTGCCAGCAGTTACGCGAGGCAAGGGGACACTGAGCAGTTCTTC.

The J gene is TRBJ1-1, the V gene TRBV20-1; no clear D. Between the trimmed V and J ends, which lost 5 bases and 3 bases, there was a span of 22 bases. Germline loops: CDR1 DFQATT, CDR2 SNEGSKA (reference sequence). The CDR3 spans 16 residues. CDR3 sequence (DNA): TGCAGTGCTCCCGAAGAACTGAAGGGTACCCACACTGAAGCTTTCTTT. Translation gives CSAPEELKGTHTEAFF.